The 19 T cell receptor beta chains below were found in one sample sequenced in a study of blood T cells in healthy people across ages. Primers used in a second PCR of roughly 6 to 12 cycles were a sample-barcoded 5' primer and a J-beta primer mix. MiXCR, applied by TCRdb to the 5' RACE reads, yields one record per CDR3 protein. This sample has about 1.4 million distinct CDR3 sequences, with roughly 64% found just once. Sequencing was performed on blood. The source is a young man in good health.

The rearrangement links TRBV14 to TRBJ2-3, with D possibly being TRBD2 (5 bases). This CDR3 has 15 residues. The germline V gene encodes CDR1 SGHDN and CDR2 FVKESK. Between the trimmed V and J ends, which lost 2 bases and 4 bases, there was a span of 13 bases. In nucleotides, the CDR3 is TGTGCCAGCAGCCAATTAGGCCAGAGGGCAGATACGCAGTATTTT. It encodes CASSQLGQRADTQYF. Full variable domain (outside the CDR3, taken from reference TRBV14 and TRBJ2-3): EAGVTQFPSHSVIEKGQTVTLRCDPISGHDNLYWYRRVMGKEIKFLLHFVKESKQDESGMPNNRFLAERTGGTYSTLKVQPAELEDSGVYFCASSQLGQRADTQYFGPGTRLTVL.

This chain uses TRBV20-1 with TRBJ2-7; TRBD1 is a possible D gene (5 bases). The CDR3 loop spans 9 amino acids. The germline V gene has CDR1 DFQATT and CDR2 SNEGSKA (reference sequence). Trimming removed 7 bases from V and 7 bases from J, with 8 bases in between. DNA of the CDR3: TGCAGTGTGGACAATGAGCAGTACTTC. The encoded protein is CSVDNEQYF.

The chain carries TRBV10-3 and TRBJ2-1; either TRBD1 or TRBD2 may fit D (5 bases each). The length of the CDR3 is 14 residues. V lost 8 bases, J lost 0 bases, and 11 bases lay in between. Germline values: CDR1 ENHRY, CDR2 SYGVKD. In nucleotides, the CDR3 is TGTGCCATCGGGACCCTAAGCTCCTACAATGAGCAGTTCTTC. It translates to CAIGTLSSYNEQFF.

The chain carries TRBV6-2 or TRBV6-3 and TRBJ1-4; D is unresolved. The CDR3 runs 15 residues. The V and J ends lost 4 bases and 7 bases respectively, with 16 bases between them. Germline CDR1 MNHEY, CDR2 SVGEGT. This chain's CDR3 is CASSSTDQGIEKLFF. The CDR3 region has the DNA TGTGCCAGCAGTTCGACGGATCAAGGCATTGAAAAACTGTTTTTT.

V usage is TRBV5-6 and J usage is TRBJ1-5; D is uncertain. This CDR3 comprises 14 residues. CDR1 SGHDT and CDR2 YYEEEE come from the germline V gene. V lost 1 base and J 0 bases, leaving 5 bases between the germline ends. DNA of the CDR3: TGTGCCAGCAGCTTGATGGTTAGCAATCAGCCCCAGCATTTT. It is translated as CASSLMVSNQPQHF. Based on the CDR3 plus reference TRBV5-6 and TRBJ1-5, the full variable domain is DAGVTQSPTHLIKTRGQQVTLRCSPKSGHDTVSWYQQALGQGPQFIFQYYEEEERQRGNFPDRFSGHQFPNYSSELNVNALLLGDSALYLCASSLMVSNQPQHFGDGTRLSIL.

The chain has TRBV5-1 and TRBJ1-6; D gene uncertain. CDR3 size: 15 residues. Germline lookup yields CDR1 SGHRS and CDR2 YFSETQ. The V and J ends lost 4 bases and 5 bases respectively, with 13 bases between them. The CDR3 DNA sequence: TGCGCCAGCAGCCCCTCGACTGGTAATAATTCACCCCTCCACTTT. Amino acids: CASSPSTGNNSPLHF.

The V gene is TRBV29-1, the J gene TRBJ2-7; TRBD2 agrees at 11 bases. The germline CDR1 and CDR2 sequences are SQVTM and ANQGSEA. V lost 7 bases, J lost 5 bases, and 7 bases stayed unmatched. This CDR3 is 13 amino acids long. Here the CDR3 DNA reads TGCAGCGCCGTAGCGGGGGGGCGGAACGAGCAGTACTTC. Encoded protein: CSAVAGGRNEQYF.

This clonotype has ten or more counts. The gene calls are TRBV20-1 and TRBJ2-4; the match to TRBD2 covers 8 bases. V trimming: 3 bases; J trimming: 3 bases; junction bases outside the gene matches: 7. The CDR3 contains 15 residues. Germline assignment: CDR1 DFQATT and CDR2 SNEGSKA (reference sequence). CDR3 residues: CSASSPGGGKNIQYF. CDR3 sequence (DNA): TGCAGTGCTAGTAGTCCGGGGGGGGGCAAAAACATTCAGTACTTC.

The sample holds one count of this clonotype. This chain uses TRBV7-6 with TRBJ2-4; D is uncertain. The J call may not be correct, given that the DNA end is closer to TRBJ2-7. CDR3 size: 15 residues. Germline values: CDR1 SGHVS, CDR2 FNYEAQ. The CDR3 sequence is CASSLGVGKGHEQYF. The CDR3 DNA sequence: TGTGCCAGCAGCTTAGGTGTGGGAAAAGGACACGAGCAGTACTTC.

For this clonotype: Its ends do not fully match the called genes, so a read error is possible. The CDR3 loop reads CSVVSGANCGYTF. CDR3 nucleotides: TGCAGCGTTGTATCGGGAGCGAACTGTGGCTACACCTTC. The rearrangement uses TRBV29-1 and TRBJ1-2; no reliable D call. CDR1 and CDR2 from the germline V gene are SQVTM and ANQGSEA. The CDR3 runs 13 residues. The full variable domain, completed using reference TRBV29-1 and TRBJ1-2, is SAVISQKPSRDICQRGTSLTIQCQVDSQVTMMFWYRQQPGQSLTLIATANQGSEATYESGFVIDKFPISRPNLTFSTLTVSNMSPEDSSIYLCSVVSGANCGYTFGSGTRLTVV.

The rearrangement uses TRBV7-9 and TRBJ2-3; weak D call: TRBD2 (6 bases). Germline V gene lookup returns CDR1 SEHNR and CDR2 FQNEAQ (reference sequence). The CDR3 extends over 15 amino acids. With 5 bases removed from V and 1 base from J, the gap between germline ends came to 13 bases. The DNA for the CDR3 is TGTGCCAGCAGCGCCCGGAGGGGACGCACAGATACGCAGTATTTT. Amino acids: CASSARRGRTDTQYF.

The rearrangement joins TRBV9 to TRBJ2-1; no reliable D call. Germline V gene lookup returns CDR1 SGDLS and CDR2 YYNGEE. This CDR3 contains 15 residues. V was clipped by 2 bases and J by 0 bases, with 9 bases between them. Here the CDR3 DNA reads TGTGCCAGCAGCGTCGAAAGGCACTCCTACAATGAGCAGTTCTTC. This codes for CASSVERHSYNEQFF.

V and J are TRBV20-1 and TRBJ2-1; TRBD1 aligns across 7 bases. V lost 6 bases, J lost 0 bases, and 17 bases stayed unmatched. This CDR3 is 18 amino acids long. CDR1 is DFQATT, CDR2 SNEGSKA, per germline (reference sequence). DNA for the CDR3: TGCAGTGCCAGGGGGACCCGCTATGTGGACAGCTCCTACAATGAGCAGTTCTTC. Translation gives CSARGTRYVDSSYNEQFF.

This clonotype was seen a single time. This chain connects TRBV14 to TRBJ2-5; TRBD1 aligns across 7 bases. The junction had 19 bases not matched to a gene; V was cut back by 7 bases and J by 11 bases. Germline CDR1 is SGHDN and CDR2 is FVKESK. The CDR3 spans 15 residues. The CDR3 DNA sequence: TGTGCCAGCAAACCCCGGGACAGAGCCTACAATGAGCAGTACTTC. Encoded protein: CASKPRDRAYNEQYF.

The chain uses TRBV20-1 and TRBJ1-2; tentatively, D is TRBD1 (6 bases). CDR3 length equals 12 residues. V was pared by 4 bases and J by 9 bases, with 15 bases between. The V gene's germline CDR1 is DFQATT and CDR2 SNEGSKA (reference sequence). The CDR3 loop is CSATRRGLRYTF. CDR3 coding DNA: TGCAGTGCTACCAGAAGGGGGTTACGCTACACCTTC.

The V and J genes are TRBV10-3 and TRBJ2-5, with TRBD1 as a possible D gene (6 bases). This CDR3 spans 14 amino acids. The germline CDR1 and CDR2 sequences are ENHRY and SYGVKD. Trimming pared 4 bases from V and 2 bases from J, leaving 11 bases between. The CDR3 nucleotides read TGTGCCATCAGTGCAGGACAGCCACAAGAGACCCAGTACTTC. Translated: CAISAGQPQETQYF.

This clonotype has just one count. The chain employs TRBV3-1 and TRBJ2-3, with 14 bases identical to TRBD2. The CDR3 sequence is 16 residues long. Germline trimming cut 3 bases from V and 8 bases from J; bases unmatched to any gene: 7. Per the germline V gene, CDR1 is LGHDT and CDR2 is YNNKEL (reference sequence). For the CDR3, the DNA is TGTGCCAGCAGCCATGGACTAGCGGGAGGAAGAAGTACGCAGTATTTT. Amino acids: CASSHGLAGGRSTQYF.

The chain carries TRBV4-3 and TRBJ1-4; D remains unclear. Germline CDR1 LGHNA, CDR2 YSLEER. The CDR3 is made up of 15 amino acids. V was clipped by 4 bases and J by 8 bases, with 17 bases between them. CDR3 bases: TGCGCCAGCAGCCCCCGAGAGGGCGGTCAGGAAAAACTGTTTTTT. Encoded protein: CASSPREGGQEKLFF.

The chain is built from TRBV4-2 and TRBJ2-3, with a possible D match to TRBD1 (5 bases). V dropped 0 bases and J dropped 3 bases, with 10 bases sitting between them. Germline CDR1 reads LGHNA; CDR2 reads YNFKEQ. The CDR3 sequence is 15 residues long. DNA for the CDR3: TGTGCCAGCAGCCAAGACAGGGATGGGACAGATACGCAGTATTTT. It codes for CASSQDRDGTDTQYF.